This T cell receptor beta chain was profiled in a study of cytomegalovirus exposure and HLA in healthy donors. Study-wide points: The study designated 150 to 200 TCR beta chains cytomegalovirus-associated. Most TCR sequences proved rare, with some public TCRs found in many donors. The classifier reportedly diagnosed cytomegalovirus status with high specificity and sensitivity.

Comments on this clone: Its target is unknown.

V lost 2 bases and J 4 bases, leaving 8 bases between the germline ends. From germline, CDR1 is SEHNR and CDR2 FQNEAQ (reference sequence). The CDR3 contains 13 residues. Separate from the approximately 700-subject first cohort was the 120-subject validation cohort, to which the donors belonged. The repertoire was sequenced with immunoSEQ multiplex PCR; TCRdb's copy has only in-frame clones and lacks some. The sample comprises 250,000 to 350,000 clones, around 90% of which are singletons, and around 0.91% rests with the top ten. This chain uses TRBV7-9 with TRBJ1-1; D perhaps matches TRBD1 (5 bases). This TCR derives from a man younger than 45 in good health and CMV-seronegative. The specimen sequenced was PBMCs. CDR3 sequence (DNA): TGTGCCAGCAGCTTAAAGGGGATCACTGAAGCTTTCTTT. This translates into CASSLKGITEAFF. The full variable domain, in which reference TRBV7-9 and TRBJ1-1 provide the parts outside the CDR3, is DTGVSQNPRHKITKRGQNVTFRCDPISEHNRLYWYRQTLGQGPEFLTYFQNEAQLEKSRLLSDRFSAERPKGSFSTLEIQRTEQGDSAMYLCASSLKGITEAFFGQGTRLTVV.